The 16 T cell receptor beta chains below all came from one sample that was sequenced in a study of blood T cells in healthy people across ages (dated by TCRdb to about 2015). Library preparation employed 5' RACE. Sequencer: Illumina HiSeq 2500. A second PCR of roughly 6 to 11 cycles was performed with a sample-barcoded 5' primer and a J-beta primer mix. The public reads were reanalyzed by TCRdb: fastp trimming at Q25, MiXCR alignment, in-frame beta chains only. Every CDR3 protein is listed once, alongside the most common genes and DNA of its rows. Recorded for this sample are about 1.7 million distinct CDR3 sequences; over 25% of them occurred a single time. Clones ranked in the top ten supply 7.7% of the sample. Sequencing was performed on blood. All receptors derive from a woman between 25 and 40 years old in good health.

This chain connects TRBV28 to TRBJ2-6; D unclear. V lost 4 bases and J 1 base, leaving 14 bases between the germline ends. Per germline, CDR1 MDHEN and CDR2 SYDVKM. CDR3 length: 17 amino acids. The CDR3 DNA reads TGTGCCAGCAGTTCGACTCTGGATGGGTCTGGGGCCAACGTCCTGACTTTC. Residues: CASSSTLDGSGANVLTF.

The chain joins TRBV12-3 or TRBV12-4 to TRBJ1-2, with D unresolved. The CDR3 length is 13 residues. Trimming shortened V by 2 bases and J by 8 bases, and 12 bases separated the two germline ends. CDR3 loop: CASSLREDVGYTF. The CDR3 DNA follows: TGTGCCAGCAGTTTAAGAGAGGACGTGGGCTACACCTTC.

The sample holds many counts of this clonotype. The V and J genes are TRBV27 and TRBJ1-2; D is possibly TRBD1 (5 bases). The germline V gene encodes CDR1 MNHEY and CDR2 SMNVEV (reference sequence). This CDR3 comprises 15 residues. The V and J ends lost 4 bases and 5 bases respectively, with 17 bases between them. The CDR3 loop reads CASSWGRHPGYGYTF. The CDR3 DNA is TGTGCCAGCAGTTGGGGACGGCACCCGGGTTATGGCTACACCTTC.

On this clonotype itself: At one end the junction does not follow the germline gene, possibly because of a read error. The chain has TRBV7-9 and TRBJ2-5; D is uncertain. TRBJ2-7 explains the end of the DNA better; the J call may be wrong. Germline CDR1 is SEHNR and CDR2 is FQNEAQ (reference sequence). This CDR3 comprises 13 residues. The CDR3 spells CACSSPDGDEQYF. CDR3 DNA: TGTGCCTGCAGCTCCCCCGACGGAGACGAGCAGTACTTC.

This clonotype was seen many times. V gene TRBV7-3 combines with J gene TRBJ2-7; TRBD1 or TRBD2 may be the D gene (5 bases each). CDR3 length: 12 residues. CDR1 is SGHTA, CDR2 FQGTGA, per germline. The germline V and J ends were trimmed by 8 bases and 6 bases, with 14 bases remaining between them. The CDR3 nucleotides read TGTGCCAGCGGGACGAGGGTTGGCGAGCAGTACTTC. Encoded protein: CASGTRVGEQYF.

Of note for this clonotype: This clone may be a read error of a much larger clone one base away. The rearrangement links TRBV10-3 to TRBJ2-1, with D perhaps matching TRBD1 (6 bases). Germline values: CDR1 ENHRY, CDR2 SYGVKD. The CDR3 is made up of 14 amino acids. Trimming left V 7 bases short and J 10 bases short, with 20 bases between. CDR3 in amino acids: CAITPGEFGYEQFF. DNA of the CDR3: TGTGCCATCACGCCAGGGGAGTTCGGGTACGAGCAGTTCTTC.

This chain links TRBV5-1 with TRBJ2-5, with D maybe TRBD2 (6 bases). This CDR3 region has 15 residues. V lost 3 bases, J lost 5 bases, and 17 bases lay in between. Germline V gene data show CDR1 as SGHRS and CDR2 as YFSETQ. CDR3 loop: CASSWGDSRAETQYF. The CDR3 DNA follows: TGCGCCAGCAGCTGGGGGGACTCCAGGGCGGAGACCCAGTACTTC.

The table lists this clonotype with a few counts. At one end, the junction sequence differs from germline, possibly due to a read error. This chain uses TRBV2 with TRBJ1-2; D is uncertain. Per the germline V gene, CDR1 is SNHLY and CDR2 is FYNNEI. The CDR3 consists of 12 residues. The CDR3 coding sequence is TGTGACAGCAGTGGAGGGTTTAATGGCTACACCTTC. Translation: CDSSGGFNGYTF. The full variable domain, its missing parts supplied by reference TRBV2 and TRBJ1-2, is EPEVTQTPSHQVTQMGQEVILRCVPISNHLYFYWYRQILGQKVEFLVSFYNNEISEKSEIFDDQFSVERPDGSNFTLKIRSTKLEDSAMYFCDSSGGFNGYTFGSGTRLTVV.

The CDR3 bases are TGTGCCAGCAGCTCATTCCCGGACTTCGATGAGCAGTTCTTC. This sequence encodes CASSSFPDFDEQFF. V is TRBV7-9 and J is TRBJ2-1; tentative D call: TRBD2 (5 bases). The CDR3 loop spans 14 amino acids. Deletions cut 4 bases from V and 8 bases from J, with 15 bases between. The V gene's germline CDR1 is SEHNR and CDR2 FQNEAQ (reference sequence). The whole variable domain, filled in from reference TRBV7-9 and TRBJ2-1, reads DTGVSQNPRHKITKRGQNVTFRCDPISEHNRLYWYRQTLGQGPEFLTYFQNEAQLEKSRLLSDRFSAERPKGSFSTLEIQRTEQGDSAMYLCASSSFPDFDEQFFGPGTRLTVL.

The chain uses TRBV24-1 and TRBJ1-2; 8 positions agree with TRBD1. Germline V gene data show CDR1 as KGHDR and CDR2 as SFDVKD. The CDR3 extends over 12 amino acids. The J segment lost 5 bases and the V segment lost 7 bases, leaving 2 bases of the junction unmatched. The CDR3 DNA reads TGTGCCACCAGCCGACAGGGGTATGGCTACACCTTC. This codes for CATSRQGYGYTF.

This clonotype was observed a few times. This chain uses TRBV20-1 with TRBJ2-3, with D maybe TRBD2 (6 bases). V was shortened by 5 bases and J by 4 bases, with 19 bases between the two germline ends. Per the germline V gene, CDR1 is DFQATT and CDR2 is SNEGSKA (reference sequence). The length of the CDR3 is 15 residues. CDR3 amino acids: CSAGAGGGSSDTQYF. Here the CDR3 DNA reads TGCAGTGCTGGGGCTGGTGGGGGGAGCTCAGATACGCAGTATTTT.

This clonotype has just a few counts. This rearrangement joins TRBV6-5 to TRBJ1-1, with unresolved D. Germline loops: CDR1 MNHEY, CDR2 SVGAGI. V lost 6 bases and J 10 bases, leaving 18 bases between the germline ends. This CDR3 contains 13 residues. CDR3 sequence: CASSPPGVHVAFF. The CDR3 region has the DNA TGTGCCAGCAGCCCCCCCGGGGTTCATGTAGCTTTCTTT.

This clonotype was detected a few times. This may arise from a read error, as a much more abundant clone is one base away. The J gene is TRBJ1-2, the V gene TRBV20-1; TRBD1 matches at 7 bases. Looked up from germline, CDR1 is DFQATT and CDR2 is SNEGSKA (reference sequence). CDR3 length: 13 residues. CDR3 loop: CCARTGRNYGYTF. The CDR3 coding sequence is TGCTGTGCCCGGACAGGCAGGAACTATGGCTACACCTTC.

The CDR3 DNA follows: TGCGCCAGCAGCCCGGCGGACCCAGGTGACAATGAGCAGTTCTTC. Translation gives CASSPADPGDNEQFF. The gene calls are TRBV5-1 and TRBJ2-1; D uncertain. CDR1 and CDR2 (germline): SGHRS, YFSETQ. The CDR3 runs to 15 residues. V lost 4 bases, J lost 5 bases, and 16 bases lay in between.

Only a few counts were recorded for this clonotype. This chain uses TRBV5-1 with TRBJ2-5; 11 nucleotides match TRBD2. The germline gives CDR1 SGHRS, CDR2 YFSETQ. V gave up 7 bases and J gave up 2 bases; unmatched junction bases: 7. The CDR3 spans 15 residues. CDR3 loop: CASGRLAGTQETQYF. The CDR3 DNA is TGCGCCAGCGGAAGACTAGCGGGGACACAAGAGACCCAGTACTTC.

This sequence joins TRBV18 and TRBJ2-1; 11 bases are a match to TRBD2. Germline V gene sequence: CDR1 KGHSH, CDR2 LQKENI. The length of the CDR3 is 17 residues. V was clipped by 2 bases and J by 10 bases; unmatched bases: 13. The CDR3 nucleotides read TGTGCCAGCTCACCATTTGAGACTAGCGGGGTCGTTGGGGAGCAGTTCTTC. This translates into CASSPFETSGVVGEQFF.